The rows below give T cell receptor beta chains drawn from one sample of a study of blood T cell repertoires in COVID-19. The repertoire was sequenced with immunoSEQ multiplex PCR; TCRdb's copy has only in-frame clones and lacks some. The table shows roughly 56,000 clones, with 65% to 90% occurring only once. The specimen was peripheral blood. These receptors originate from a human donor in a cohort sampled during active COVID-19. CDR3s include the opening cysteine and the closing phenylalanine or tryptophan. D genes are given only for firm matches. Only some rows state a clone size, as once, few, many or a class for expanded clones.

TRBV4-3	-	-	15	TRBJ1-4	CASSQEGGYNEKLFF	TGCGCCAGCAGCCAAGAGGGCGGGTATAATGAAAAACTGTTTTTT
TRBV7-2	-	TRBD2	15	TRBJ2-2	CASSRSSSGSGELFF	TGTGCCAGCAGCCGGTCGTCTAGCGGAAGCGGGGAGCTGTTTTTT
TRBV5-6	-	-	14	TRBJ2-7	CASSFPGVGYEQYF	TGTGCCAGCAGCTTCCCGGGGGTGGGCTACGAGCAGTACTTC
TRBV4-2	-	-	16	TRBJ2-5	CASSQDRVGVGETQYF	TGTGCCAGCAGCCAAGATAGGGTCGGGGTAGGAGAGACCCAGTACTTC
TRBV23-1	-	TRBD1	16	TRBJ1-2	CASSPPGTGGGYGYTF	TGCGCCAGCAGTCCGCCTGGGACAGGTGGGGGCTATGGCTACACCTTC
TRBV30	-	-	12	TRBJ2-7	CAWDTDSYEQYF	TGTGCCTGGGACACCGATTCCTACGAGCAGTACTTC
TRBV10-2	-	TRBD1	13	TRBJ2-7	CASSKGQGLEQYF	TGCGCCAGCAGTAAGGGACAGGGTCTCGAGCAGTACTTC
TRBV10-2	-	TRBD2	15	TRBJ2-7	CASRSSGRAEGEQYF	TGCGCCAGCAGATCTAGCGGGAGGGCCGAGGGCGAGCAGTACTTC
TRBV6-5	-	-	15	TRBJ1-2	CASSRGEGGLYGYTF	TGTGCCAGCAGCCGGGGCGAGGGGGGGCTCTATGGCTACACCTTC
TRBV28	-	-	12	TRBJ2-2	CASSFPTGELFF	TGTGCCAGCAGTTTCCCGACCGGGGAGCTGTTTTTT
TRBV15	-	TRBD2	16	TRBJ2-7	CATSGTSGRAIYEQYF	TGTGCCACCAGTGGGACTAGCGGGAGGGCAATTTACGAGCAGTACTTC
TRBV19	-	-	16	TRBJ2-6	CASRSRYVSGANVLTF	TGTGCCAGTAGGAGCCGTTATGTCTCTGGGGCCAACGTCCTGACTTTC
TRBV30	-	-	12	TRBJ2-7	CAWSRVPYEQYF	TGTGCCTGGAGTAGAGTTCCCTACGAGCAGTACTTC
TRBV9	once	TRBD2	16	TRBJ2-1	CASSVLAGGSYNEQFF	TGTGCCAGCAGCGTACTAGCGGGAGGGTCCTACAATGAGCAGTTCTTC
TRBV28	-	-	15	TRBJ1-5	CASTLSGGVNQPQHF	TGTGCCAGCACTCTCTCCGGAGGGGTTAATCAGCCCCAGCATTTT
TRBV7-9	-	-	17	TRBJ2-1	CASSSTNRAGNYNEQFF	TGTGCCAGCAGCTCGACCAACAGGGCCGGGAACTACAATGAGCAGTTCTTC
TRBV29-1	-	-	16	TRBJ2-2	CSVEDPLADNTGELFF	TGCAGCGTTGAAGACCCCCTAGCCGACAACACCGGGGAGCTGTTTTTT
TRBV2	-	TRBD2	15	TRBJ2-3	CASSDQAGRTDTQYF	TGTGCCAGCAGTGATCAAGCGGGGCGCACAGATACGCAGTATTTT
TRBV20-1	once	TRBD2	15	TRBJ2-3	CSASKAGGRPDTQYF	TGCAGTGCTAGTAAGGCGGGCGGGAGGCCAGATACGCAGTATTTT
TRBV9	-	-	15	TRBJ2-1	CASSVAGLVFDEQFF	TGTGCCAGCAGCGTAGCAGGGCTAGTTTTCGATGAGCAGTTCTTC
TRBV6-5	-	TRBD2	15	TRBJ2-7	CASLAGGFPTYEQYF	TGTGCCAGCCTAGCGGGAGGGTTCCCTACCTACGAGCAGTACTTC
TRBV10-3	-	-	15	TRBJ1-1	CAISDGVRMNTEAFF	TGTGCCATCAGTGACGGGGTTCGCATGAACACTGAAGCTTTCTTT
TRBV2	-	TRBD1	17	TRBJ1-2	CASSGWDRGTQKNGYTF	TGTGCCAGCAGTGGATGGGACAGGGGGACGCAAAAAAATGGCTACACCTTC
TRBV10-3	-	TRBD2	15	TRBJ2-1	CAISDATSLYNEQFF	TGTGCCATCAGTGATGCGACTAGCCTCTACAATGAGCAGTTCTTC
TRBV7-2	once	-	12	TRBJ1-3	CASSPVAAAVYF	TGTGCCAGCAGCCCAGTGGCGGCGGCGGTATATTTT
TRBV20-1	-	TRBD2	14	TRBJ2-5	CSASGTINQETQYF	TGCAGTGCTAGTGGGACTATTAATCAAGAGACCCAGTACTTC
TRBV6-5	once	TRBD2	14	TRBJ2-7	CASSLYGGGYEQYF	TGTGCCAGCAGTCTTTACGGCGGGGGCTACGAGCAGTACTTC
TRBV27	-	-	15	TRBJ2-3	CASSLGQLSTDTQYF	TGTGCCAGCAGTTTAGGACAGCTTAGCACAGATACGCAGTATTTT
TRBV5-6	-	-	14	TRBJ1-2	CASSLGLQLYGYTF	TGTGCCAGCAGCTTGGGGTTGCAACTCTATGGCTACACCTTC
TRBV5-1	-	TRBD1	15	TRBJ2-5	CASSVTSTGEETQYF	TGCGCCAGCAGCGTAACTTCGACAGGGGAAGAGACCCAGTACTTC
TRBV7-2	many	-	16	TRBJ2-7	CASSSRSQVLAGEQYF	TGTGCCAGCAGCTCCCGGTCCCAGGTCCTAGCCGGCGAGCAGTACTTC
TRBV29-1	-	TRBD1	14	TRBJ2-7	CSVKLRTGGAEQYF	TGCAGCGTTAAGCTAAGGACAGGGGGTGCCGAGCAGTACTTC
TRBV7-9	once	TRBD1	15	TRBJ1-2	CASSKGQGRNYGYTF	TGTGCCAGCAGCAAGGGACAGGGGCGCAACTATGGCTACACCTTC
TRBV5-4	-	-	14	TRBJ2-1	CASSFDGGGYEQFF	TGTGCCAGCAGCTTCGACGGGGGAGGCTATGAGCAGTTCTTC
TRBV30	-	-	15	TRBJ1-3	CAWSLTGISGNTIYF	TGTGCCTGGAGTTTAACAGGGATCTCTGGAAACACCATATATTTT
TRBV5-1	-	TRBD2	15	TRBJ2-1	CASSSSGPPYNEQFF	TGCGCCAGCAGCTCTAGCGGGCCCCCCTACAATGAGCAGTTCTTC
TRBV18	-	-	14	TRBJ1-5	CASSYGGGAQPQHF	TGTGCCAGCTCCTACGGGGGAGGGGCCCAGCCCCAGCATTTT
TRBV2	-	TRBD2	15	TRBJ2-1	CASSRGTSSYNEQFF	TGTGCCAGCAGCCGGGGGACTAGTTCCTACAATGAGCAGTTCTTC
TRBV29-1	-	-	13	TRBJ2-7	CSVEETAGYEQYF	TGCAGCGTTGAAGAAACTGCAGGTTACGAGCAGTACTTC
TRBV6-6	-	-	16	TRBJ1-5	CASSYGRGASNQPQHF	TGTGCCAGCAGTTATGGGCGGGGGGCCAGCAATCAGCCCCAGCATTTT